One and the same sample provided the 7 T cell receptor beta chains below, sequenced in a study of identical twins. MiXCR was run by TCRdb on the 5' RACE reads, yielding one entry per CDR3 protein. The sample includes approximately 230,000 distinct CDR3 sequences, 6.5% of them seen just once. These records were also assigned to another study, of T cells expressing NK-cell markers.

Sequencing was performed on CD8+ T cells sorted from blood. The receptors shown here come from a woman aged 18 to 35 in good health.

This clonotype was counted ten times or more. This chain links TRBV29-1 with TRBJ2-1, with TRBD2 matching 10 bases. The CDR3 loop spans 14 amino acids. The V and J ends lost 4 bases and 4 bases, in that order; junction bases with no gene match: 4. CDR1 is SQVTM, CDR2 ANQGSEA, per germline. The CDR3 is CSVGLAGEYNEQFF. The CDR3 DNA is TGCAGCGTTGGTCTAGCGGGAGAGTACAATGAGCAGTTCTTC.

In this sample, this clonotype turned up a few times. The rearrangement links TRBV12-3 or TRBV12-4 to TRBJ1-1; D unclear. Trimming took off 3 bases at V and 0 bases at J, with 11 bases between the two ends. This CDR3 is built from 15 residues. The chain's CDR3 is CASSFFVDMNTEAFF. DNA for the CDR3: TGTGCCAGCAGTTTTTTTGTAGACATGAACACTGAAGCTTTCTTT.

The V gene is TRBV20-1, the J gene TRBJ2-3, with 7 bases matching TRBD2. The trim removed 3 bases at V and 1 base at J, leaving 7 bases unmatched. Germline lookup yields CDR1 DFQATT and CDR2 SNEGSKA (reference sequence). CDR3 length: 15 residues. CDR3 nucleotide sequence: TGCAGTGCTAGGGAACTAGCGACGGGCACAGATACGCAGTATTTT. Protein product: CSARELATGTDTQYF.

At least ten counts were recorded for this clonotype. J is TRBJ2-2 and V is TRBV24-1, with D hard to call. Looked up from germline, CDR1 is KGHDR and CDR2 is SFDVKD. The CDR3 is made up of 13 amino acids. Deletions cut 4 bases from V and 4 bases from J, with 6 bases between. CDR3 sequence: CATSEPSTGELFF. CDR3 nucleotide sequence: TGTGCCACCAGTGAACCGAGCACCGGGGAGCTGTTTTTT.

The rearrangement uses TRBV4-3 and TRBJ2-2; TRBD2 matches 11 bases. CDR1 and CDR2 (germline): LGHNA, YSLEER. This CDR3 has 16 amino acids. V dropped 0 bases and J dropped 10; count of bases not matched to a gene: 7. The chain's CDR3 is CASSQDGSGRGLELFF. The DNA for the CDR3 is TGCGCCAGCAGCCAAGATGGTAGCGGGAGGGGTTTGGAGCTGTTTTTT.

This clonotype was recorded at least ten times. V and J are TRBV20-1 and TRBJ2-7; D might be TRBD2 (6 bases). Germline V lookup: CDR1 DFQATT, CDR2 SNEGSKA (reference sequence). The ends were cut back, 1 base at V and 5 bases at J, with 18 bases in the middle. The CDR3 runs 15 residues. CDR3 amino acids: CSARGISGLLHEQYF. The CDR3 DNA reads TGCAGTGCTAGAGGAATCTCGGGACTCCTCCACGAGCAGTACTTC.

This chain connects TRBV14 to TRBJ1-5, with 12 bases fitting TRBD1. Germline trimming cut 6 bases from V and 0 bases from J; bases unmatched to any gene: 15. This CDR3 has 20 amino acids. In germline, CDR1 is SGHDN, CDR2 FVKESK. The CDR3 nucleotides read TGTGCCAGCAGTTTCCCGAGCGGGACAGGGGGCCCCTATAGCAATCAGCCCCAGCATTTT. It specifies CASSFPSGTGGPYSNQPQHF. The full variable domain, rest sourced from reference TRBV14 and TRBJ1-5, is EAGVTQFPSHSVIEKGQTVTLRCDPISGHDNLYWYRRVMGKEIKFLLHFVKESKQDESGMPNNRFLAERTGGTYSTLKVQPAELEDSGVYFCASSFPSGTGGPYSNQPQHFGDGTRLSIL.